This TCR beta chain originates from a study of blood T cell repertoires in COVID-19. Study information: COVID-19 samples, acute and convalescent, were from the United States, Italy and Spain. The analysed material was cDNA or gDNA that came from T cells, B-cell-depleted T cells, or PBMCs.

Authors' processing steps: Researchers report that nucleated cell counts were estimated from reference gene primer amplification. The assay was immunoSEQ multiplex PCR, and TCRdb's table has in-frame clones only and misses some. V, J and clone size are those of that table, while D and trimming were read from the DNA. The data hold roughly 140,000 clones, with 88% observed a single time. Germline loops: CDR1 MNHNS, CDR2 SASEGT. The ends were cut back, 3 bases at V and 4 bases at J, with 16 bases in the middle. The CDR3 totals 16 residues. The rearrangement uses TRBV6-1 and TRBJ2-1; D is undetermined. What was sequenced was peripheral blood. This sequence was found in a woman between 50 and 59 years old with acute or convalescent COVID-19. The CDR3 loop reads CASSELVRGYYNEQFF. The DNA of the CDR3 is TGTGCCAGCAGTGAGTTAGTGCGCGGCTATTACAATGAGCAGTTCTTC.